What follows are 15 T cell receptor beta chains derived from one specimen sequenced in a study of cytomegalovirus exposure and HLA in healthy donors. Amplification used 60 Vbeta primers and 13 Jbeta primers. TCRdb keeps only in-frame clones here, not all; method: immunoSEQ multiplex PCR. The table shows about 67,000 clones, with around 89% occurring only once. Material for sequencing was PBMCs. The origin of the receptors is a woman in her 30s in good health and CMV-seropositive.

The chain employs TRBV14 and TRBJ2-1; 14 bases fit TRBD2. Germline V lookup: CDR1 SGHDN, CDR2 FVKESK. V was pared by 6 bases and J by 7 bases, with 2 bases of the junction left unmatched. The CDR3 has 14 amino acids. The CDR3 coding sequence is TGTGCCAGCAGTTGGACTAGCGGGGGGAATGAGCAGTTCTTC. Translation: CASSWTSGGNEQFF. Combining the CDR3 with reference TRBV14 and TRBJ2-1 gives the whole variable domain EAGVTQFPSHSVIEKGQTVTLRCDPISGHDNLYWYRRVMGKEIKFLLHFVKESKQDESGMPNNRFLAERTGGTYSTLKVQPAELEDSGVYFCASSWTSGGNEQFFGPGTRLTVL.

The CDR3 sequence is CATAGADRGRETQYF. CDR3 nucleotide sequence: TGTGCCACTGCGGGGGCGGACAGGGGGCGGGAGACCCAGTACTTC. The genes are TRBV6-5 and TRBJ2-5; 11 bases align to TRBD1. V shed 10 bases and J 5 bases; nucleotides not matched to a gene: 12. This CDR3 region has 15 residues. Germline V gene sequence: CDR1 MNHEY, CDR2 SVGAGI.

This chain connects TRBV2 to TRBJ1-1, with 7 bases lining up with TRBD1. The CDR3 is 13 amino acids. Germline assignment: CDR1 SNHLY and CDR2 FYNNEI. Losses at the gene ends were 5 bases for V and 8 bases for J; bases not matched to a gene: 8. The CDR3 reads CASSRRGQREAFF. DNA of the CDR3: TGTGCCAGCAGTAGAAGGGGGCAGAGGGAAGCTTTCTTT.

In DNA form, the CDR3 reads TGTGCCAGCAGCTTACTAGTTAAATATTCGAGTGAGCAGTTCTTC. Translating it yields CASSLLVKYSSEQFF. The J gene is TRBJ2-1, the V gene TRBV11-2; no firm D call. The germline V gene encodes CDR1 SGHAT and CDR2 FQNNGV. V lost 2 bases to trimming and J lost 9 bases, with 17 bases between them. This CDR3 region has 15 residues.

The chain links TRBV4-1 to TRBJ2-3; 8 bases are a match to TRBD2. V trimming: 5 bases; J trimming: 4 bases; junction bases outside the gene matches: 8. CDR1 is MGHRA, CDR2 YSYEKL, per germline. There are 15 residues in the CDR3. The CDR3, as DNA: TGCGCCAGCAGCTTACTAGCGGAGGGGGCAGATACGCAGTATTTT. This gives the protein CASSLLAEGADTQYF.

Regarding this clone: Different DNA sequences within this sample yield the same CDR3. The rearrangement uses TRBV6-6 and TRBJ2-2, with 11 bases identical to TRBD2. CDR1 and CDR2 (germline): MNHNY, SVGAGI (reference sequence). The CDR3 runs 16 residues. V shed 6 bases, J shed 5 bases, and the junction held 8 bases outside the gene matches. CDR3 nucleotides: TGTGCCAGCAGCCGTAGCGGGAGGGCCCGAACCGGGGAGCTGTTTTTT. Its protein is CASSRSGRARTGELFF.

J is TRBJ2-1 and V is TRBV7-9; TRBD2 might be the D (6 bases). The CDR3 spans 15 residues. Germline assignment: CDR1 SEHNR and CDR2 FQNEAQ (reference sequence). V gave up 1 base and J gave up 4 bases, with 11 bases separating them. This CDR3 reads CASSLGRDFYNEQFF. As DNA, the CDR3 is TGTGCCAGCAGCTTAGGGCGGGACTTTTACAATGAGCAGTTCTTC.

The V and J genes are TRBV10-3 and TRBJ2-7; 7 nucleotides match TRBD2. Per the germline V gene, CDR1 is ENHRY and CDR2 is SYGVKD. CDR3 length: 14 amino acids. V was pared by 6 bases and J by 4 bases, with 9 bases of the junction left unmatched. The CDR3 reads CAISPGGGIYEQYF. The CDR3 nucleotides read TGTGCCATCAGCCCGGGAGGAGGGATATACGAGCAGTACTTC.

This chain connects TRBV19 to TRBJ2-7; the D gene is possibly TRBD1 (6 bases). The CDR3 length is 15 residues. Trimming pared 3 bases from V and 3 bases from J, leaving 15 bases between. CDR1 and CDR2 from the germline V gene are LNHDA and SQIVND (reference sequence). The CDR3 region has the DNA TGTGCCAGTAGTATGGGGGCGCGGAGGTACTACGAGCAGTACTTC. Protein sequence: CASSMGARRYYEQYF.

The rearrangement uses TRBV25-1 and TRBJ1-5; D not resolved. V lost 4 bases, J lost 2 bases, and 3 bases lay in between. CDR3 size: 12 residues. Looked up from germline, CDR1 is MGHDK and CDR2 is SYGVNS. The CDR3 bases are TGTGCCAGCAGTGCTGGCAATCAGCCCCAGCATTTT. This codes for CASSAGNQPQHF.

The chain uses TRBV6-1 and TRBJ2-7, with 8 nucleotides matching TRBD1. Germline V gives CDR1 MNHNS, CDR2 SASEGT. Trimming at V came to 6 bases and at J to 4 bases, leaving 5 bases not matched to a gene. This CDR3 region has 13 residues. The CDR3 region has the DNA TGTGCCAGCAGGGACAGGGTTGCGTACGAGCAGTACTTC. It translates to CASRDRVAYEQYF.

The rearrangement uses TRBV6-5 and TRBJ2-1, with TRBD2 as a possible D gene (6 bases). The CDR3 is made up of 15 amino acids. Germline V gives CDR1 MNHEY, CDR2 SVGAGI. V lost 3 bases, J lost 4 bases, and 13 bases lay in between. CDR3 sequence (DNA): TGTGCCAGCAGTTATTCCGGGACTTCTTACAATGAGCAGTTCTTC. Protein sequence: CASSYSGTSYNEQFF.

This clone was observed a few times. J is TRBJ1-4 and V is TRBV5-4, with D possibly TRBD1 on 5 matching bases. V lost 4 bases, J lost 5 bases, and 12 bases lay in between. Germline-derived CDR1 and CDR2 are SGHNT and YYREEE (reference sequence). CDR3 length: 14 amino acids. The CDR3 sequence is CASSRDRGNEKLFF. Here the CDR3 DNA reads TGTGCCAGCAGCAGAGACAGAGGCAATGAAAAACTGTTTTTT.

This clone showed up just a few times. The chain has TRBV4-1 and TRBJ1-2; D unresolved. V shed 1 base and J shed 0 bases, with 6 bases lying between them. This CDR3 is 14 amino acids long. Germline CDR1 and CDR2: MGHRA and YSYEKL. This CDR3 reads CASSQGRTNYGYTF. The CDR3 DNA is TGCGCCAGCAGCCAAGGGAGGACTAACTATGGCTACACCTTC.

V and J are TRBV10-1 and TRBJ2-5; 9 nucleotides match TRBD1. Judging by the DNA end, TRBJ2-7 fits better; the J call may be wrong. This CDR3 region has 14 residues. Looked up from germline, CDR1 is WNHNN and CDR2 is SYGVQD (reference sequence). CDR3 sequence: CASSGRTGADEQYF. In DNA form, the CDR3 reads TGCGCCAGCAGTGGTCGGACAGGGGCGGACGAGCAGTACTTC.